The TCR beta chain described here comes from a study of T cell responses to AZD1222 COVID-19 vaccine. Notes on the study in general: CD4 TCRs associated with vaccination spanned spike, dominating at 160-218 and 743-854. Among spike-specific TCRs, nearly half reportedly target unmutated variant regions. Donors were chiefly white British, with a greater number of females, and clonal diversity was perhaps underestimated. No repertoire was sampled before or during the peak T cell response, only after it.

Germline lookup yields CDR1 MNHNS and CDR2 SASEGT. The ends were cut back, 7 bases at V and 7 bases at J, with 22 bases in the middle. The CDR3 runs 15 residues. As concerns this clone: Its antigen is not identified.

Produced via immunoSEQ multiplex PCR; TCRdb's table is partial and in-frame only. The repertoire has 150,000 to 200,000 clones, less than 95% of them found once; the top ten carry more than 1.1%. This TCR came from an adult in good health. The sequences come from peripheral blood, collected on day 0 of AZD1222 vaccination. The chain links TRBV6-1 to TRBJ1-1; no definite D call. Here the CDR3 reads CASTQSQEMVFEAFF. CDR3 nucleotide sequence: TGTGCCAGCACCCAAAGTCAGGAAATGGTCTTTGAAGCTTTCTTT.